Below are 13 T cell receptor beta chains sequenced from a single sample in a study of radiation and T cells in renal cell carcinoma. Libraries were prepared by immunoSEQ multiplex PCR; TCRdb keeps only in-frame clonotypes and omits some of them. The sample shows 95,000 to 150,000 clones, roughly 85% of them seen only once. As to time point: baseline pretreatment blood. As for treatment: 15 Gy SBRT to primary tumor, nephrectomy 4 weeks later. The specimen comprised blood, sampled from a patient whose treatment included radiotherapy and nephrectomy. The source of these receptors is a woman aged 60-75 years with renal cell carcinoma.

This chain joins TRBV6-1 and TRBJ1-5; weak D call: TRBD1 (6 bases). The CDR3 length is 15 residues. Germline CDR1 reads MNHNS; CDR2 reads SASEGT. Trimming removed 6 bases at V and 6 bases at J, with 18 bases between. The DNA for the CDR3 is TGTGCCAGCAGCCCAGGGGCCGGGGCGGGTCAGCCCCAGCATTTT. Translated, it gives CASSPGAGAGQPQHF.

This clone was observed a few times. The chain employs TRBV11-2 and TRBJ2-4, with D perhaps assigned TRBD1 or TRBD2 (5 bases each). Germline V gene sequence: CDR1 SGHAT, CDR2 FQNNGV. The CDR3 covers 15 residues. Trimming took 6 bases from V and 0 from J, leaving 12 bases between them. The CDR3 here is CASRGVDLAKNIQYF. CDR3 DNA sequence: TGTGCCAGCAGGGGGGTGGACCTAGCCAAAAACATTCAGTACTTC.

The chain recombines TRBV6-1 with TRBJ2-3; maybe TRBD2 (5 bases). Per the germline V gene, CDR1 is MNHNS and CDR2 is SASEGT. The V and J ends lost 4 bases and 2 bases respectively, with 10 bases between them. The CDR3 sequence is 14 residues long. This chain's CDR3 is CASSVLRDTDTQYF. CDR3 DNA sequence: TGTGCCAGCAGTGTGTTGAGGGACACAGATACGCAGTATTTT.

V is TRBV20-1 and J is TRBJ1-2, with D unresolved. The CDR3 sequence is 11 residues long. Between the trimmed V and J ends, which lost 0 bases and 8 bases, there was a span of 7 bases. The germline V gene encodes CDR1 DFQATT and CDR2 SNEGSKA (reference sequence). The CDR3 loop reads CSARDRRGYTF. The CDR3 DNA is TGCAGTGCTAGAGATAGGAGAGGCTACACCTTC.

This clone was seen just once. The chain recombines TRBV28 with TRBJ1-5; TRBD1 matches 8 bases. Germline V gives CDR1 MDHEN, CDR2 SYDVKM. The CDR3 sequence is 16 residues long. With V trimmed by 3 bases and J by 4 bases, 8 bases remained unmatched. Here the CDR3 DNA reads TGTGCCAGCAGTTTCCACAGGGGACAGGATAATCAGCCCCAGCATTTT. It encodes CASSFHRGQDNQPQHF. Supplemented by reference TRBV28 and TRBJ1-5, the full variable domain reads DVKVTQSSRYLVKRTGEKVFLECVQDMDHENMFWYRQDPGLGLRLIYFSYDVKMKEKGDIPEGYSVSREKKERFSLILESASTNQTSMYLCASSFHRGQDNQPQHFGDGTRLSIL.

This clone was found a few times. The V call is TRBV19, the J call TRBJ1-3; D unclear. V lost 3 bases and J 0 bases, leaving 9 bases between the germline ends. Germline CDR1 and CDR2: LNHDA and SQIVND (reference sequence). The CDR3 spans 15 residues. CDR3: CASSIGGSSGNTIYF. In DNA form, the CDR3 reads TGTGCCAGTAGTATTGGCGGCAGCTCTGGAAACACCATATATTTT.

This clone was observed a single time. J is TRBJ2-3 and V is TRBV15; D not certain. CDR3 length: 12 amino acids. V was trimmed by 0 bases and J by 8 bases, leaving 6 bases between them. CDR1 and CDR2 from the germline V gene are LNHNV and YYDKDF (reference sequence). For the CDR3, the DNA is TGTGCCACCAGCAGAGACTCTGGTACGCAGTATTTT. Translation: CATSRDSGTQYF. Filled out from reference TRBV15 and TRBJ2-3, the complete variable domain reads DAMVIQNPRYQVTQFGKPVTLSCSQTLNHNVMYWYQQKSSQAPKLLFHYYDKDFNNEADTPDNFQSRRPNTSFCFLDIRSPGLGDTAMYLCATSRDSGTQYFGPGTRLTVL.

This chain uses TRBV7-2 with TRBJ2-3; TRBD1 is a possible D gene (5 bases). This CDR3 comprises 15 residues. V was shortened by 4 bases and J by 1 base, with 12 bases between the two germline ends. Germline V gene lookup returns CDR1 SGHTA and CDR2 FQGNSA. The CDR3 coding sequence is TGTGCCAGCAGCTATAGGGTAGGGGGCACAGATACGCAGTATTTT. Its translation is CASSYRVGGTDTQYF.

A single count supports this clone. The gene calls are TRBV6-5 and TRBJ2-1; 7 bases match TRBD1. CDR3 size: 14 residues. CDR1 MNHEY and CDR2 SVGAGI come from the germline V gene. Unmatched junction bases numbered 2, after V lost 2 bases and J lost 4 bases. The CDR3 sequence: CASSYRGRYNEQFF. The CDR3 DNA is TGTGCCAGCAGTTACAGGGGGCGGTACAATGAGCAGTTCTTC.

CDR3 sequence: CASSEPGGRAPNEQFF. CDR3 bases: TGTGCCAGCAGTGAGCCTGGCGGGAGGGCCCCCAATGAGCAGTTCTTC. The V call is TRBV28, the J call TRBJ2-1, with 9 bases identical to TRBD2. This CDR3 has 16 amino acids. In germline, CDR1 is MDHEN, CDR2 SYDVKM. The J segment lost 6 bases and the V segment lost 5 bases, leaving 11 bases of the junction unmatched.

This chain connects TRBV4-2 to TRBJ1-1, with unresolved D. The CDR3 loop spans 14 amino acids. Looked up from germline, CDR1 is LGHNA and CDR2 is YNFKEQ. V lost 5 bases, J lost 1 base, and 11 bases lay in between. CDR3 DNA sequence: TGTGCCAGCAGCTTGGCGACGGGGAACACTGAAGCTTTCTTT. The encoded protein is CASSLATGNTEAFF.

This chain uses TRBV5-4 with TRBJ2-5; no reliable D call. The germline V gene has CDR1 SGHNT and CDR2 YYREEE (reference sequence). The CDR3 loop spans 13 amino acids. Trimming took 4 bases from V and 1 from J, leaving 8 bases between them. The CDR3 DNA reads TGTGCCAGCAGCATACAGCTCCAAGAGACCCAGTACTTC. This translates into CASSIQLQETQYF.

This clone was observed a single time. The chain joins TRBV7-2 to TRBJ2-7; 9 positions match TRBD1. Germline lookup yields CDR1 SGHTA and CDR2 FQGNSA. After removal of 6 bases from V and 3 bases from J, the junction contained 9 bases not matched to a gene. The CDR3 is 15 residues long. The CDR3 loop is CASSRFRDRVYEQYF. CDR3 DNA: TGTGCCAGCAGTCGATTCCGGGACAGGGTCTACGAGCAGTACTTC. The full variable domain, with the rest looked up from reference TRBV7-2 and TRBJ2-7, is GAGVSQSPSNKVTEKGKDVELRCDPISGHTALYWYRQSLGQGLEFLIYFQGNSAPDKSGLPSDRFSAERTGGSVSTLTIQRTQQEDSAVYLCASSRFRDRVYEQYFGPGTRLTVT.